This T cell receptor beta chain stems from a study of T-cell memory formation after mild COVID-19. Whole-study context: The study found TCR clusters largely donor specific.

V lost 2 bases and J lost 4, with 16 bases in between. CDR3 length: 16 residues. Germline V lookup: CDR1 SEHNR, CDR2 FQNEAQ (reference sequence). This clonotype was counted only a few times. TCRdb analysed the 5' RACE reads with MiXCR anew, one entry per CDR3 protein. The repertoire holds approximately 89,000 distinct CDR3 sequences, around 25% seen once, with around 45% in the top ten. Sample: PBMCs or a T cell subset sorted from them (not recorded which). The sequence was obtained from a man aged 18 to 35 who had mild COVID-19 (a few samples of this study predate the infection). Cell type and time point are not known. V gene TRBV7-9 combines with J gene TRBJ2-3; perhaps D is TRBD1 or TRBD2 (6 bases each). The CDR3 loop is CASSLWRVSGADTQYF. DNA for the CDR3: TGTGCCAGCAGCTTATGGAGGGTTTCAGGGGCAGATACGCAGTATTTT. The full variable domain, with the rest looked up from reference TRBV7-9 and TRBJ2-3, is DTGVSQNPRHKITKRGQNVTFRCDPISEHNRLYWYRQTLGQGPEFLTYFQNEAQLEKSRLLSDRFSAERPKGSFSTLEIQRTEQGDSAMYLCASSLWRVSGADTQYFGPGTRLTVL.